This T cell receptor beta chain was documented in a study of T cell repertoires in cytomegalovirus infection. This CDR3 comprises 15 residues. Germline CDR1 is DFQATT and CDR2 is SNEGSKA (reference sequence). The V gene end was trimmed by 5 bases and the J gene end by 5 bases; junction bases not matched to a gene: 13. MiXCR was run by TCRdb on the reads, yielding one entry per CDR3 protein. The sample gives over 100,000 distinct CDR3 sequences, 25% to 30% of which show up once; about 81% is in the top ten. Regarding this clonotype: The antigen remains unidentified.

The chain links TRBV20-1 to TRBJ1-2, with 8 bases aligning to TRBD1. The specimen comprised CD8+ T cells from cultured PBMCs, sampled from culture after CMV antigen stimulation. The TCR comes from a human donor in good health (CMV status not recorded). Some clones in this sample may be carry-over from other donors' samples. CDR3 coding DNA: TGCAGTGCTCCACTCCCGGGACAGGATTTATATGGCTACACCTTC. Encoded protein: CSAPLPGQDLYGYTF.